This T cell receptor (beta chain) was sequenced for a study of Ad26.COV2.S vaccination and SARS-CoV-2 variants. General observations from the study: Similar non-spike TCR breadth was seen in vaccine and placebo recipients.

TCRdb's copy holds only in-frame clones and misses some; the assay was immunoSEQ multiplex PCR. The sample yields about 370,000 clones, about 85% seen once. On this clone: The target antigen is unknown.

CDR3 length equals 13 residues. V gave up 5 bases and J gave up 4 bases, with 11 bases separating them. CDR1 is MNHEY, CDR2 SVGAGI, per germline. Indicated treatment: about 20 received Ad26.COV2.S at low or high dose, single or two shots; about 5 received placebo; per-sample allocation not given. Each sample was drawn 63 days after the first injection (of vaccine or placebo). The donor was a Boston adult aged 18-55 years. This clonotype was sampled from a person between 18 and 65 years old who received the Ad26.COV2.S COVID-19 vaccine or a placebo. This specimen consisted of peripheral blood, obtained in a trial of Ad26.COV2.S vaccine versus placebo. The chain is built from TRBV6-5 and TRBJ2-5; either TRBD1 or TRBD2 may supply D (6 bases each). This chain's CDR3 is CASSLGGRETQYF. DNA of the CDR3: TGTGCCAGCAGTCTGGGGGGCCGAGAGACCCAGTACTTC.